Given below is one T cell receptor beta chain in context. Its antigen remains unidentified. No quality values exist for individual bases; no much larger clone is one base distant. These data belong to a study of shared clonotypes between healthy human individuals (dated by TCRdb to 2018 to 2020). In terms of the full investigation: Two women and three men aged 18 to 49 years were included in the cohort. To estimate repertoire size and how much clonotypes are shared between individuals, the study performed deep sequencing of blood TCR repertoires from a handful of healthy adults. Libraries were prepared and TCR repertoires were sequenced by different laboratories using diverse techniques, in order to increase sequencing depth and limit assay-specific biases. For each donor, three plates each were used for CD4 naive and CD4 memory, two plates were used for CD8 naive, and one plate was used for CD8 memory. Between about 0.9 and 8.9 billion PBMCs per donor were obtained by leukapheresis.

Donors were healthy HIV-negative adults with no recently reported acute infections or vaccinations. All donors were Caucasian adults living in Nashville, Tennessee, USA. CD4+ T cells were enriched by magnetic negative selection; naive cells were then positively selected on CD45RA, and the negative fraction formed the memory subset. After blood collection by leukapheresis, PBMCs were isolated using Ficoll-Histopaque density gradient centrifugation and then cryopreserved in the vapor phase of liquid nitrogen. Analytical flow cytometry was used to check the purity and quantity of every magnetically sorted T cell population. From each sorted fraction, genomic DNA was isolated and quantified by UV absorbance on a Nanodrop 2000c. CDR1 and CDR2, per the germline V gene (reference sequence), are SGHNT and YYREEE. V gives up 0 bases and J gives up 15 bases, and the segment between their germline ends measures 10 bases. The CDR3 measures 11 amino acids from cysteine to phenylalanine. The only DNA kept is the CDR3, 33 bases in frame from the first base.

Using the deep immunoSEQ assay, multiplex PCR amplified TCR CDR3 regions from genomic DNA. For each cell subset, the extracted genomic DNA was distributed evenly across all wells of several immunoSEQ 96-well plates, and each plate served as one replicate. For sorted subsets, roughly 0.2 ug genomic DNA, equal to about 30,000 T cell genomes, was loaded into each replicate PCR. Purified libraries were quantified with a Qubit 3.0 fluorometer, sized on a Bioanalyzer 2100, and re-quantified with the KAPA Library Quantification kit. Every immunoSEQ 96-well plate was sequenced on a dedicated single-read 150-cycle Illumina NextSeq 550 flow cell. Per the authors' processing: Because only junctional sequences without quality scores were contained in the immunoSEQ output, filtering matching that applied to full-length reads could not be performed. Sequences were annotated with PyIR, a Python wrapper for IgBLAST v1.9, and V/J genes and CDR3 were assigned using IMGT germline references. Reads were removed for weak V/J assignments (E-value above 1e-6), missing CDR3, stop codons, out-of-frame junctions, or ambiguous translated residues. V3J clonotypes were defined as sequences sharing an identical inferred V gene, J gene, and CDR3 amino acid sequence. Percentage overlap between repertoires was computed as shared unique clonotypes divided by the size of the smaller repertoire. Repertoire richness was assessed with RTK rarefaction, the Chao1 estimator, and Recon v2.1 estimates of unobserved clonotypes. Generation probabilities for all TCRbeta clonotypes obtained by the gDNA method from four donors were computed using OLGA. TCRdb's version of the immuneACCESS table is confined to in-frame rearrangements and falls short of the full clone set. An unresolved V gene accounts for under half of the shortfall where checked; the remainder is of unknown origin. V and J calls and clone size come straight from that table; D and trimming were deduced from the DNA. A total of over 850,000 clones appear in this sample, 70% to 80% of them only once. The top ten clonotypes cover more than 0.55% of the sample.

Overall results and qualifications from the work: Pairwise subsampling led to the expectation that sequencing depth would affect the degree of clonotype sharing among donors. Larger estimated clonotype richness was generally found for naive subsets than for memory subsets. About 5% of naive CD4, 3.5% of naive CD8, approximately 2% of memory CD4, and approximately 0.39% of memory CD8 clonotypes were shared across a few donors. Rarefaction of sorted-subset datasets indicated incomplete sequencing despite the large sequencing depth. Higher generation probabilities were observed for clonotypes shared by all four sorted-subset donors than for non-shared clonotypes. The genetic and exposure-history diversity represented was limited by the small number of donors. Sampling was restricted to blood, and TCR repertoires in tissue are likely to differ from TCR repertoires in blood.

The sequence links TRBV5-4 to TRBJ2-1; TRBD2 is perhaps the D gene, given 6 matching bases. The clonotype was recovered from a man aged 18 to 29 in good health. Some clones in this sample may be carry-over from other donors' samples. The material sequenced was memory CD4+ T cells from PBMCs. The cell subset or site label for this specimen denotes: CD45RA-negative fraction. The CDR3 has the sequence CASSLEDYLFF. The nucleotide sequence reads TGTGCCAGCAGCTTGGAGGACTATCTGTTCTTC.